This TCR beta chain was retrieved from a study of CD8+ T cells in alopecia areata. Study-wide results and caveats: Scalp sample sequencing also detects resident alphabeta T cells of normal skin.

V lost 8 bases and J 0 bases, leaving 8 bases between the germline ends. Germline V gene data show CDR1 as MNHEY and CDR2 as SVGAGI. CDR3 length: 13 residues. Extracted RNA was reverse transcribed into cDNA, the sequencing template. Method: immunoSEQ multiplex PCR; TCRdb's copy keeps in-frame clones and lacks some. The sample holds 95,000 to 150,000 clones, 50% to 55% seen once. This clone was counted only a few times. Its target is not known. Treatment defined: oral pan-JAK inhibitor, 5-10 mg twice daily. Alopecia areata patients provided lesional scalp punch biopsies and peripheral blood. The origin of this receptor is a human donor with alopecia areata. The chain couples TRBV6-5 to TRBJ2-4; no clear D gene. The specimen was CD4+ T cells sorted from blood, collected at week 4, from a patient treated with tofacitinib. CDR3 protein: CASGWKAKNIQYF. CDR3 sequence (DNA): TGTGCCAGCGGTTGGAAAGCCAAAAACATTCAGTACTTC.